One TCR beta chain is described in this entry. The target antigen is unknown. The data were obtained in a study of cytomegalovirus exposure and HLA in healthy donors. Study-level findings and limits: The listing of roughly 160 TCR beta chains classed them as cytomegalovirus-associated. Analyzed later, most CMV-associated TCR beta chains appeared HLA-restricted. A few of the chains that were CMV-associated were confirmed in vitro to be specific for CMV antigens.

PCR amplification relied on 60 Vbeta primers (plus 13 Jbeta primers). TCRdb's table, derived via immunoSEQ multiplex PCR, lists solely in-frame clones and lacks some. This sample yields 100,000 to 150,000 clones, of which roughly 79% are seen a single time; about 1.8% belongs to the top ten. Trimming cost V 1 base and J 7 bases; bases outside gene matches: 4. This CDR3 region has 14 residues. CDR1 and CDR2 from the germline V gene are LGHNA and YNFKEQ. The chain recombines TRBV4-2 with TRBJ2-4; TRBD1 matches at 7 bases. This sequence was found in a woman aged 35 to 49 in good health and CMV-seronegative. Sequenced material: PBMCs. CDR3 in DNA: TGTGCCAGCAGCCAAGGTCTACAGGGGAACATTCAGTACTTC. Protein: CASSQGLQGNIQYF.